The clone carrying this T cell receptor (beta chain) came up once. These data are taken from a study of blood T cell repertoires in COVID-19. Study overall: Sites across the United States, Italy and Spain contributed samples from acute and convalescent COVID-19.

Cohorts were assigned according to the clinical history that participants reported. Using immunoSEQ multiplex PCR, the repertoire was profiled, and TCRdb retains in-frame clones only, with some absent. The data show hundreds of thousands of clones, around nine tenths seen once. CDR1 and CDR2 from the germline V gene are SGDLS and YYNGEE. V lost 0 bases to trimming and J lost 5 bases, with 8 bases between them. The CDR3 is made up of 13 amino acids. The chain employs TRBV9 and TRBJ2-5; D ambiguous. The source material was PBMCs or T cells enriched from blood (not recorded which). The sequence was obtained from a woman aged 40 to 50 who had recovered from COVID-19. The chain's CDR3 is CASSVDPGETQYF. Here the CDR3 DNA reads TGTGCCAGCAGCGTAGATCCCGGGGAGACCCAGTACTTC.